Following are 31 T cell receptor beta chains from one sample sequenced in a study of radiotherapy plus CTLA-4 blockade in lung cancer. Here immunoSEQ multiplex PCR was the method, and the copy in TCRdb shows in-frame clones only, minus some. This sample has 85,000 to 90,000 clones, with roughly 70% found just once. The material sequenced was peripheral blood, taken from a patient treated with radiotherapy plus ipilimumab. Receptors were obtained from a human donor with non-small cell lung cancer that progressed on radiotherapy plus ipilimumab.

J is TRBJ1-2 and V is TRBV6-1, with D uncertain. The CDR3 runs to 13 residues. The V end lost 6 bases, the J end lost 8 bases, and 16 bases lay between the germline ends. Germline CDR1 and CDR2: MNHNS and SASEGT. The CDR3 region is CASSLGRADGYTF. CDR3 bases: TGTGCCAGCAGCTTGGGGAGGGCCGACGGCTACACCTTC.

CDR3 nucleotides: TGTGCCAGCACCTCCCCAGTAGTAGCGGGAGGATACACCGGGGAGCTGTTTTTT. This encodes CASTSPVVAGGYTGELFF. The chain joins TRBV11-2 to TRBJ2-2, with 10 bases fitting TRBD2. V was pared by 7 bases and J by 3 bases, with 14 bases of the junction left unmatched. The V gene's germline CDR1 is SGHAT and CDR2 FQNNGV. This CDR3 is built from 18 residues.

CDR3 in amino acids: CASSEAADGIYGYTF. Written as DNA, the CDR3 is TGTGCCAGCAGTGAGGCCGCGGACGGCATCTATGGCTACACCTTC. The J gene is TRBJ1-2, the V gene TRBV6-1; D gene unclear. Per the germline V gene, CDR1 is MNHNS and CDR2 is SASEGT. This CDR3 has 15 residues. V lost 3 bases and J 4 bases, leaving 15 bases between the germline ends.

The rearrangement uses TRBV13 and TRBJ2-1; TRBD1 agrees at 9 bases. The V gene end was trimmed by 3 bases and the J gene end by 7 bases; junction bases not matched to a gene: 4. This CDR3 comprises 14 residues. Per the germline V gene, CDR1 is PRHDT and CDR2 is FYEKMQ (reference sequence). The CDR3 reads CASSLGQGANEQFF. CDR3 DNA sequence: TGTGCCAGCAGCTTGGGACAGGGAGCGAATGAGCAGTTCTTC.

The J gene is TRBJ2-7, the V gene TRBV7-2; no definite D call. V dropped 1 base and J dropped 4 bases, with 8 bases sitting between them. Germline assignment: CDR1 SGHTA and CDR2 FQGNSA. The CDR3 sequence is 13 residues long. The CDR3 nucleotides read TGTGCCAGCAGCTTAGGCCTAATGTACGAGCAGTACTTC. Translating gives CASSLGLMYEQYF.

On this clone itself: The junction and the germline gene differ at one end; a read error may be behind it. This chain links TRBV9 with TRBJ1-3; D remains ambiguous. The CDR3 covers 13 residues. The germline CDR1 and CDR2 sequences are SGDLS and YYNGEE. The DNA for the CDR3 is TGTGCCAGCAGCGTAAGCTCTAGAAACACCATATATTTT. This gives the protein CASSVSSRNTIYF.

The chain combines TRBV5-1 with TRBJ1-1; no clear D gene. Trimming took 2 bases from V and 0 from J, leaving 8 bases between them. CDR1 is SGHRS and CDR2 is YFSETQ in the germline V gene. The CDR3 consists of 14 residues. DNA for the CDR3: TGCGCCAGCAGCTTCAGCGGATTGAACACTGAAGCTTTCTTT. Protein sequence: CASSFSGLNTEAFF. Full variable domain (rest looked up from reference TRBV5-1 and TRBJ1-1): KAGVTQTPRYLIKTRGQQVTLSCSPISGHRSVSWYQQTPGQGLQFLFEYFSETQRNKGNFPGRFSGRQFSNSRSEMNVSTLELGDSALYLCASSFSGLNTEAFFGQGTRLTVV.

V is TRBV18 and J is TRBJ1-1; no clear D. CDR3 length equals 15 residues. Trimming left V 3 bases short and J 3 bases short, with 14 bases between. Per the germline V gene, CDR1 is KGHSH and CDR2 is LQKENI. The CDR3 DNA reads TGTGCCAGCTCACCGACAAGCTTAAGGGACACTGAAGCTTTCTTT. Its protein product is CASSPTSLRDTEAFF.

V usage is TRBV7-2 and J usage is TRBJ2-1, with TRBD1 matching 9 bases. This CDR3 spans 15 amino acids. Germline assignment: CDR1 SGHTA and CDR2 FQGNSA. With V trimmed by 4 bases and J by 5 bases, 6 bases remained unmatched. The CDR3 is CASSSDRGIHNEQFF. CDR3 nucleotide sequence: TGTGCCAGCAGCTCAGACAGGGGGATCCACAATGAGCAGTTCTTC. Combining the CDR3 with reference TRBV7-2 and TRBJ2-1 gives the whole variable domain GAGVSQSPSNKVTEKGKDVELRCDPISGHTALYWYRQSLGQGLEFLIYFQGNSAPDKSGLPSDRFSAERTGGSVSTLTIQRTQQEDSAVYLCASSSDRGIHNEQFFGPGTRLTVL.

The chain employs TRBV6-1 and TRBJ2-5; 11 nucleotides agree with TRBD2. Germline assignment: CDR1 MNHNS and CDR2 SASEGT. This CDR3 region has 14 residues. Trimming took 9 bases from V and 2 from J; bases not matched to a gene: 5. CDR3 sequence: CARAGTSGQETQYF. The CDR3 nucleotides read TGTGCCAGGGCGGGGACTAGCGGACAAGAGACCCAGTACTTC.

The CDR3 here is CASSYRQDGGKQETQYF. In nucleotides, the CDR3 is TGTGCCAGCAGTTATCGACAGGATGGGGGTAAACAAGAGACCCAGTACTTC. The chain uses TRBV27 and TRBJ2-5; TRBD1 is a possible D gene (6 bases). Trimming left V 4 bases short and J 2 bases short, with 20 bases between. This CDR3 is 17 amino acids long. Germline CDR1 MNHEY, CDR2 SMNVEV (reference sequence).

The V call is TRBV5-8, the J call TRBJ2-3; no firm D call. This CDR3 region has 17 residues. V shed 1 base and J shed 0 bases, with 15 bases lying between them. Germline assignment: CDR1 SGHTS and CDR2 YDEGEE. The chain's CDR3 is CASSLKLTVSSTDTQYF. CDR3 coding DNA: TGTGCCAGCAGCTTGAAGTTAACAGTGAGTAGCACAGATACGCAGTATTTT.

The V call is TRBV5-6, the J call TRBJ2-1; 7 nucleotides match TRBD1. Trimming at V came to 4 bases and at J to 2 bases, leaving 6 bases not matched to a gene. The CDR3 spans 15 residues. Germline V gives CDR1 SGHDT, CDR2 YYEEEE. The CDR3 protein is CASSPGQPTYNEQFF. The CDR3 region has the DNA TGTGCCAGCAGCCCGGGACAGCCTACCTACAATGAGCAGTTCTTC.

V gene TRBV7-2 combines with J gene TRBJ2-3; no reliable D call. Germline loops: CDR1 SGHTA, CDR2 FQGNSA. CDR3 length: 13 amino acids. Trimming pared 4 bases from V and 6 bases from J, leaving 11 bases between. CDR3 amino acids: CASSSVLGDTQYF. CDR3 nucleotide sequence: TGTGCCAGCAGCTCAGTGCTGGGGGATACGCAGTATTTT.

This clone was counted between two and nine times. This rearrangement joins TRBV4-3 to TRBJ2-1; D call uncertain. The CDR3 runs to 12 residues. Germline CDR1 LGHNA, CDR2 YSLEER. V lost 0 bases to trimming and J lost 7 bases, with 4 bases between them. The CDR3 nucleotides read TGCGCCAGCAGCCAAGATTCGAATGAGCAGTTCTTC. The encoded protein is CASSQDSNEQFF.

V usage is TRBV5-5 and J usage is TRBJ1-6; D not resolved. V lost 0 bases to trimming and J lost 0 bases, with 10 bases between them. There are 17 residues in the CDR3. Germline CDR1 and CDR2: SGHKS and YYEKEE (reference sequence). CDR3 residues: CASSLDQPSSYNSPLHF. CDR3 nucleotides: TGTGCCAGCAGCTTGGATCAGCCGAGCTCCTATAATTCACCCCTCCACTTT.

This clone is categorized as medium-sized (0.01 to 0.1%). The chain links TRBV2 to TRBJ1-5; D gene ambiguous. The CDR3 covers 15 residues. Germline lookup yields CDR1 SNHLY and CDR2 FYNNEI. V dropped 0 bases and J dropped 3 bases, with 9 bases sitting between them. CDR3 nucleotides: TGTGCCAGCAGTGAAGCCGCAGCTGTCAATCAGCCCCAGCATTTT. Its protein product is CASSEAAAVNQPQHF.

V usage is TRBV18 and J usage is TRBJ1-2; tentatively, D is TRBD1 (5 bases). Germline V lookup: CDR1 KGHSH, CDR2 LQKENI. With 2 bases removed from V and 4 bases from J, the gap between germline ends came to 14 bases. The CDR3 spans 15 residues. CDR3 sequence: CASSPNRERGYGYTF. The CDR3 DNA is TGTGCCAGCTCACCAAATCGGGAAAGGGGCTATGGCTACACCTTC.

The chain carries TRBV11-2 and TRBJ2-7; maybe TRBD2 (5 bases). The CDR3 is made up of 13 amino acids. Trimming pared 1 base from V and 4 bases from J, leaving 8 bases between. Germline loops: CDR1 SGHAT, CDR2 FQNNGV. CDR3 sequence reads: CASSLAEAYEQYF. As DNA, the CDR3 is TGTGCCAGCAGCTTAGCGGAGGCATACGAGCAGTACTTC. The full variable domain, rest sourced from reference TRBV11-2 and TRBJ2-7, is EAGVAQSPRYKIIEKRQSVAFWCNPISGHATLYWYQQILGQGPKLLIQFQNNGVVDDSQLPKDRFSAERLKGVDSTLKIQPAKLEDSAVYLCASSLAEAYEQYFGPGTRLTVT.

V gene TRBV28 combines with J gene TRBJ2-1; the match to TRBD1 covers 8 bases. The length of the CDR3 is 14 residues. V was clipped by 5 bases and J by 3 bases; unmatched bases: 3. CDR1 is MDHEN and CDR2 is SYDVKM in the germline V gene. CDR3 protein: CASSPDRDYNEQFF. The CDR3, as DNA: TGTGCCAGCAGTCCGGACAGGGACTACAATGAGCAGTTCTTC.

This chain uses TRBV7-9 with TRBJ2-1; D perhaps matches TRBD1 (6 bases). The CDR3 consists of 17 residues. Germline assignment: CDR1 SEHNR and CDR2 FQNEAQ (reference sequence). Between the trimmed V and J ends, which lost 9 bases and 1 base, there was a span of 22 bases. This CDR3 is CASSTSKGQNSYNEQFF. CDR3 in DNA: TGTGCCAGTTCAACATCCAAAGGACAGAATTCCTACAATGAGCAGTTCTTC.

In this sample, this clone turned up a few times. The CDR3 sequence is CASSENSLRGGNTIYF. Here the CDR3 DNA reads TGTGCCAGCAGCGAGAACAGTCTTAGAGGAGGAAACACCATATATTTT. This sequence joins TRBV9 and TRBJ1-3; D is unclear. V was trimmed by 3 bases and J by 4 bases, leaving 17 bases between them. The CDR3 is 16 residues long. Germline CDR1 is SGDLS and CDR2 is YYNGEE.

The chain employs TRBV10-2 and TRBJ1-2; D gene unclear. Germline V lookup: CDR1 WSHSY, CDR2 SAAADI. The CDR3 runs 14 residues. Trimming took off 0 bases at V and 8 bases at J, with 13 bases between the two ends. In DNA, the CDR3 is TGCGCCAGCAGTGAGTCAGGAGGGCAGCGCGGCTACACCTTC. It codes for CASSESGGQRGYTF.

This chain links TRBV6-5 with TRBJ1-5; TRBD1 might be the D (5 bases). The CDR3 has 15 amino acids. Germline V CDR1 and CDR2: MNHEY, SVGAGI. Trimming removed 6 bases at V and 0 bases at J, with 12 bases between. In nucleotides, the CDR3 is TGTGCCAGCAGAGACGGCAGGGCTAGCAATCAGCCCCAGCATTTT. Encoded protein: CASRDGRASNQPQHF.

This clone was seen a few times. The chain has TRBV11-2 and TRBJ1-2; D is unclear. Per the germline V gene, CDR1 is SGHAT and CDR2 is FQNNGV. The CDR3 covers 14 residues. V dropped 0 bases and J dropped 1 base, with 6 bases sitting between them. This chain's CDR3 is CASSLDSFNYGYTF. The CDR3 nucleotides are TGTGCCAGCAGCTTAGACAGCTTTAACTATGGCTACACCTTC.

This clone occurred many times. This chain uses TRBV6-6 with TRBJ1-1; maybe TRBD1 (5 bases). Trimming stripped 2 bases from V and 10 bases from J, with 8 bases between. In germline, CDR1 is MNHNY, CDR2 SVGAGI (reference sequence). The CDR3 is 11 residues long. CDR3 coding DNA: TGTGCCAGCAGTTACGGGGCCTCAGCTTTCTTT. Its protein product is CASSYGASAFF.

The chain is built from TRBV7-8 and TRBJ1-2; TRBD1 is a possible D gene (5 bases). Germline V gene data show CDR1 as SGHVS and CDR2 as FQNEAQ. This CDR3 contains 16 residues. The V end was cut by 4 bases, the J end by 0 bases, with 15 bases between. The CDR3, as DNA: TGTGCCAGCAGCTCCCCCGGGACGGAACCTAACTATGGCTACACCTTC. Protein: CASSSPGTEPNYGYTF.

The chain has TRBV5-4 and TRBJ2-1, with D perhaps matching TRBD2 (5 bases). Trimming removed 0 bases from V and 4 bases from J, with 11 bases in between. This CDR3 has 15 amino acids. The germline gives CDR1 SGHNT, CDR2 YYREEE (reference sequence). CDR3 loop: CASSLDGSRYNEQFF. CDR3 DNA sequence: TGTGCCAGCAGCTTGGATGGGAGCAGGTACAATGAGCAGTTCTTC.

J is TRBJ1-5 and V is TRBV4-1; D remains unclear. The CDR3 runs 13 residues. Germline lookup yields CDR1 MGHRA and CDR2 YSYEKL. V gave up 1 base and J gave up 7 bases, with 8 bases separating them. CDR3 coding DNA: TGCGCCAGCAGCCAAGGCGTAGGACAGCCCCAGCATTTT. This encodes CASSQGVGQPQHF.

CDR3 protein: CASSLKRIGGANVLTF. The CDR3, as DNA: TGTGCCAGCAGCTTAAAAAGGATAGGTGGGGCCAACGTCCTGACTTTC. The chain links TRBV11-2 to TRBJ2-6; D gene ambiguous. The CDR3 is made up of 16 amino acids. V was cut by 2 bases and J by 3 bases, with 11 bases left in between. CDR1 is SGHAT, CDR2 FQNNGV, per germline.

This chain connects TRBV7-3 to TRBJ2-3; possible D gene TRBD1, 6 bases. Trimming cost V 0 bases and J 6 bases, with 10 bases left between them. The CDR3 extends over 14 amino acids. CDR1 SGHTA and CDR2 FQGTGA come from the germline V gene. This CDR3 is CASSLTTGLDTQYF. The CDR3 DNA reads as TGTGCCAGCAGCTTAACAACAGGGCTGGATACGCAGTATTTT.